This is a list of T cell receptor beta chains from one sample in a study of vaccination and CD4 T cells after COVID-19. The antigens of these receptors remain unknown. Via MiXCR, TCRdb re-called the PCR reads, giving one row per CDR3 protein. The table includes roughly 20,000 distinct CDR3 sequences, 43% detected once. The source was CD4+ T cells from blood, cultured in vitro, collected after SARS-CoV-2 vaccination. These receptors all stem from a human donor who had recovered from COVID-19. Each CDR3 is given with its conserved first and last residue. A D gene is named only where the DNA matches it firmly. Part of the rows lack a size; the others show once, few, many or a class for expanded clones.

J	D	V	size	DNA	CDR3
TRBJ2-7	NA	TRBV12-3/TRBV12-4	NA	TGTGCCAGCAGTTTAGCAGGGAACTCCTACGAGCAGTACTTC	CASSLAGNSYEQYF
TRBJ2-7	TRBD2	TRBV7-2	NA	TGTGCCAGCAGCTTAAGCTCCCTAGCGGGAGAGCAGTACTTC	CASSLSSLAGEQYF
TRBJ1-1	NA	TRBV28	NA	TGTGCCAGCAGTTTAGGCATCCGGGCTGAAGCTTTCTTT	CASSLGIRAEAFF
TRBJ1-5	NA	TRBV12-3/TRBV12-4	few	TGTGCCAGCAGTTTAGGGGCGTTCGCAGGTCAGCCCCAGCATTTT	CASSLGAFAGQPQHF
TRBJ2-2	NA	TRBV7-2	NA	TGTGCCAGCAGAGCAAGGCCAGAGGCGGTCACCGGGGAGCTGTTTTTT	CASRARPEAVTGELFF
TRBJ2-1	NA	TRBV7-2	few	TGTGCCAGCAGCCCATCCCAGGTCTCCTACAATGAGCAGTTCTTC	CASSPSQVSYNEQFF
TRBJ2-7	NA	TRBV10-1	NA	TGCGCCAGCAGTGAAGGGATAGGGTCCTACGAGCAGTACTTC	CASSEGIGSYEQYF
TRBJ1-1	TRBD1	TRBV7-3	NA	TGTGCCAGCAGCTCAACAGGGGGCATGAACACTGAAGCTTTCTTT	CASSSTGGMNTEAFF
TRBJ2-7	NA	TRBV20-1	NA	TGCAGTGAAGGGAAACGGGGACTTTACGAGCAGTACTTC	CSEGKRGLYEQYF
TRBJ2-3	NA	TRBV7-8	NA	TGTGCCAGCAGCTTAGCGGGACTGCCAACAGATACGCAGTATTTT	CASSLAGLPTDTQYF
TRBJ1-5	TRBD1	TRBV20-1	few	TGCAGTGCTGTCCGGGACAGGGCGATTAGGGGCAATCAGCCCCAGCATTTT	CSAVRDRAIRGNQPQHF
TRBJ1-1	TRBD1	TRBV6-1	NA	TGTGCCAGCAGTGCGATCCCGGGAGACAGGGGCATAAACACTGAAGCTTTCTTT	CASSAIPGDRGINTEAFF
TRBJ1-6	TRBD1	TRBV11-3	NA	TGTGCCAGCAGCCCCGACAGGGGCAATAATTCACCCCTCCACTTT	CASSPDRGNNSPLHF
TRBJ1-1	NA	TRBV20-1	NA	TGCAGTGCGAGAAGCTGGACAGATTTGAACACTGAAGCTTTCTTT	CSARSWTDLNTEAFF
TRBJ2-7	NA	TRBV10-1	few	TGCGCCAGCAGTGGGCGGGGACAGATCACCGCCTACGAGCAGTACTTC	CASSGRGQITAYEQYF
TRBJ1-2	NA	TRBV28	few	TGTGCTAGCAGTTTGCGGCAGCCGTATGGCTACACCTTC	CASSLRQPYGYTF
TRBJ1-5	TRBD1	TRBV6-2/TRBV6-3	NA	TGTGCCAGCAGTTACTCGACAGGGCGATTGAGCAATCAGCCCCAGCATTTT	CASSYSTGRLSNQPQHF
TRBJ2-1	TRBD1	TRBV10-3	few	TGTGCCATCAGCGAGACAGGGACAGGCTACAATGAGCAGTTCTTC	CAISETGTGYNEQFF
TRBJ2-7	NA	TRBV21-1	NA	TGTGTTAACACGGACACCCAGAGCTACGAGCAGTACTTC	CVNTDTQSYEQYF
TRBJ1-1	TRBD1	TRBV20-1	few	TGCAGTGCTCGAGCTCCGACAGGGGTCACTGAAGCTTTCTTT	CSARAPTGVTEAFF
TRBJ2-6	NA	TRBV18	NA	TGTGCCAGCTCACCGGAGCTAAACTGGGGCTCTGGGGCCAACGTCCTGACTTTC	CASSPELNWGSGANVLTF
TRBJ1-1	NA	TRBV19	few	TGTGCCAGTAGTAGACAAGCGGACACTGAAGCTTTCTTT	CASSRQADTEAFF
TRBJ1-1	NA	TRBV6-2/TRBV6-3	NA	TGTGCCAGCAGTTACCAGGGGTTGGGCACTGAAGCTTTCTTT	CASSYQGLGTEAFF
TRBJ1-5	NA	TRBV7-5	NA	NA	CISVSEASLKGDNQPQHF
TRBJ1-5	TRBD1	TRBV19	NA	TGTGCCAGTAGTATCTGGACAGGGGATCAGCCCCAGCATTTT	CASSIWTGDQPQHF
TRBJ1-1	NA	TRBV27	few	TGTGCCAGCATCCGGGGAGGGGTGAACACTGAAGCTTTCTTT	CASIRGGVNTEAFF
TRBJ2-7	NA	TRBV21-1	few	TGTGCCAGCAGCAAAGTTCGGTACGAGCAGTACTTC	CASSKVRYEQYF
TRBJ1-2	NA	TRBV6-2/TRBV6-3	few	TGTGCCAGCAACAAACAGGGTCGGAGGTATGGCTACACCTTC	CASNKQGRRYGYTF
TRBJ1-1	TRBD1	TRBV7-2	NA	TGTGCCAGCAGCTTAGATCTGTGGGCAGGGGGAACTGAAGCTTTCTTT	CASSLDLWAGGTEAFF
TRBJ1-1	NA	TRBV27	NA	TGTGCCGGCAGTTTATATAAGAGGAGCACTGAAGCTTTCTTT	CAGSLYKRSTEAFF
TRBJ1-5	TRBD1	TRBV20-1	few	TGCAGTGCTAGATGGCAGGGGGCCTATAGCAATCAGCCCCAGCATTTT	CSARWQGAYSNQPQHF
TRBJ1-6	TRBD1	TRBV20-1	NA	TGCAGTGCTAGTGGACATCAGGGGGCCCAATCACCCCTCCACTTT	CSASGHQGAQSPLHF
TRBJ2-7	TRBD1	TRBV11-2	NA	TGTGCCAGCAGGGCGCCCGGGACAGGGGAATACGAGCAGTACTTC	CASRAPGTGEYEQYF
TRBJ1-5	NA	TRBV5-5	few	TGTGCCAGCAGCGAAATCCGGAGTAATCAGCCCCAGCATTTT	CASSEIRSNQPQHF
TRBJ2-6	TRBD1	TRBV6-2/TRBV6-3	NA	TGTGCCAGCAGTTTGACAGGGCATGCTGGGGCCAACGTCCTGACTTTC	CASSLTGHAGANVLTF
TRBJ1-1	NA	TRBV7-8	NA	TGTGCCAGCAGCTTAGGGGGTCCCGATAGCGCAGCTTTCTTT	CASSLGGPDSAAFF
TRBJ2-5	TRBD1	TRBV7-3	NA	TGTGCCAGCAGCTCCGCCTCGGGACAGCAAGAGACCCAGTACTTC	CASSSASGQQETQYF
TRBJ2-3	NA	TRBV6-2/TRBV6-3	NA	TGTGCCAGCAGTTCCCGCCCCCGGGGGGCTGGTGACACAGATACGCAGTATTTT	CASSSRPRGAGDTDTQYF
TRBJ1-1	NA	TRBV28	NA	TGTGCCAGCACGGATCCGAACACTGAAGCTTTCTTT	CASTDPNTEAFF
TRBJ2-1	NA	TRBV20-1	NA	TGCAGTGCTAGAAGTTACAATGAGCAGTTCTTC	CSARSYNEQFF
TRBJ1-1	TRBD1	TRBV10-3	few	TGTGCCATCAACCAGGGGGCGAACACTGAAGCTTTCTTT	CAINQGANTEAFF
TRBJ2-1	NA	TRBV6-4	NA	TGTGCCAGCGGTAGCGGCAATGAGCAGTTCTTC	CASGSGNEQFF
TRBJ2-7	NA	TRBV27	few	TGTGCCAGCAGTTTCTATTTCCGGGACCGACATAGCTACGAGCAGTACTTC	CASSFYFRDRHSYEQYF
TRBJ2-5	TRBD2	TRBV28	NA	TGTGCCACCAGCGGGGGGGCCCGGGAGACCCAGTACTTC	CATSGGARETQYF
TRBJ2-7	NA	TRBV7-2	NA	TGTGCCAGCAGCTGGAAGGGACCGAACTACGAGCAGTACTTC	CASSWKGPNYEQYF
TRBJ1-6	NA	TRBV19	few	TGTGCCAGTAGTATAACCCCGACGGGTCTAAAATCACCCCTCCACTTT	CASSITPTGLKSPLHF
TRBJ1-2	TRBD1	TRBV11-1	NA	TGTGCCAGCAGCGCCCCGACAGGGAAGGATGGCTACACCTTC	CASSAPTGKDGYTF
TRBJ1-5	TRBD1	TRBV2	NA	TGTGCCAGCAGCGCTCAGGGGGCGAGAAGCAATCAGCCCCAGCATTTT	CASSAQGARSNQPQHF
TRBJ1-1	NA	TRBV20-1	few	TGCAGTGCTAGAGATGGGTCGGACACTGAAGCTTTCTTT	CSARDGSDTEAFF